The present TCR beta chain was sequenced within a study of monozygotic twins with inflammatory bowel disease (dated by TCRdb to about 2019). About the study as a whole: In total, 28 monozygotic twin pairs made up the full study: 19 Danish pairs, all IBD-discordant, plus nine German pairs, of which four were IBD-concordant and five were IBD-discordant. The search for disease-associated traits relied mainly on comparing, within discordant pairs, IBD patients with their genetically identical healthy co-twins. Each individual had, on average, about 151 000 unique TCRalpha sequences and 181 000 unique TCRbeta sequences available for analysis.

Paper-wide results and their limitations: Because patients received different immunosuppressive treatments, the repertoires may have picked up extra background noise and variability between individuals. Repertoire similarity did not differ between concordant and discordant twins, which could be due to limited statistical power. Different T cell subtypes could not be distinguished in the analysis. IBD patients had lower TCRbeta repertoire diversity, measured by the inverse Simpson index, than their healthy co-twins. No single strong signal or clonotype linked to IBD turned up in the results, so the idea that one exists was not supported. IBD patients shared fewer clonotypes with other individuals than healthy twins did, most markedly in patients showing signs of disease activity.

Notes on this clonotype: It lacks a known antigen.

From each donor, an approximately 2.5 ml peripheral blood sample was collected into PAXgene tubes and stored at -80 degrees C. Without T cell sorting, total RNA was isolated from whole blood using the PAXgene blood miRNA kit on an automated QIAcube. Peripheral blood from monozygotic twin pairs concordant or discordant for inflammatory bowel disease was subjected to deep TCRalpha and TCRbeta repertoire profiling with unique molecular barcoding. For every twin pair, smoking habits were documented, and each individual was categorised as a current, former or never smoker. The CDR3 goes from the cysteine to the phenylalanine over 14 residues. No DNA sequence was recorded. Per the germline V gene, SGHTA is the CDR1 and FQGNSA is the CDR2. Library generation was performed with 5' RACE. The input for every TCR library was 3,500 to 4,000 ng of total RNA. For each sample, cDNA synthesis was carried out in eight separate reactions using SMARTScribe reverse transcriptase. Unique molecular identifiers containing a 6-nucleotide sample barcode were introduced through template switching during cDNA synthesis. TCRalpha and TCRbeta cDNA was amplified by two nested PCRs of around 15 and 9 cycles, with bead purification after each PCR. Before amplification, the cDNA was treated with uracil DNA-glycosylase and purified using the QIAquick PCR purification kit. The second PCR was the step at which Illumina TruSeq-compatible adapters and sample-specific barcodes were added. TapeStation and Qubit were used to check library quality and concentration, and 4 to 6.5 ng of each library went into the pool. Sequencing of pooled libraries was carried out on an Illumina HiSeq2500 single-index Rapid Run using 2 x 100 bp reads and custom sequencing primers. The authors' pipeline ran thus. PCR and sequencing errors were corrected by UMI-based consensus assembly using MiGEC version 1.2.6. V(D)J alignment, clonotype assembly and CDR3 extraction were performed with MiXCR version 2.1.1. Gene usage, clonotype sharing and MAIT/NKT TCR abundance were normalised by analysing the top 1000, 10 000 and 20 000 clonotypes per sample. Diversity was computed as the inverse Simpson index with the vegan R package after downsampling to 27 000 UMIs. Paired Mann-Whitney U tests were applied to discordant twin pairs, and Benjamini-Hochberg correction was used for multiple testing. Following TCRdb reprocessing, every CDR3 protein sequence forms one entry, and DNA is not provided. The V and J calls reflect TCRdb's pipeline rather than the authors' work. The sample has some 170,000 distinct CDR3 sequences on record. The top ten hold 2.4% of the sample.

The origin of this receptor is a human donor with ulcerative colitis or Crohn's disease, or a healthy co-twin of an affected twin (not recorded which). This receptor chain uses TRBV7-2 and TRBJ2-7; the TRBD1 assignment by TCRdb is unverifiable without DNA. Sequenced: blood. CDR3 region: CASSRTEHSYEQYF.